Below, one T cell receptor (beta chain) is given with its context. Germline V gene sequence: CDR1 SGHAT, CDR2 FQNNGV. The CDR3 contains 16 residues. V was clipped by 2 bases and J by 0 bases, with 14 bases between them. The entry originates in a study of PD-1 blockade in mismatch repair-deficient tumors. Assay: immunoSEQ multiplex PCR; the TCRdb copy retains only in-frame clones and omits some. The data show tens of thousands of clones, with 70% to 90% seen just once and approximately 14% held by the top ten. The sample was peripheral blood, taken 52 weeks after starting pembrolizumab. The chain has TRBV11-2 and TRBJ2-7, with TRBD1 as a possible D gene (6 bases). The sequence was collected from an adult with mismatch repair-deficient cancer. The CDR3 loop is CASSLNRADLSYEQYF. Written as DNA, the CDR3 is TGTGCCAGCAGCTTAAACAGGGCGGACCTCTCCTACGAGCAGTACTTC.